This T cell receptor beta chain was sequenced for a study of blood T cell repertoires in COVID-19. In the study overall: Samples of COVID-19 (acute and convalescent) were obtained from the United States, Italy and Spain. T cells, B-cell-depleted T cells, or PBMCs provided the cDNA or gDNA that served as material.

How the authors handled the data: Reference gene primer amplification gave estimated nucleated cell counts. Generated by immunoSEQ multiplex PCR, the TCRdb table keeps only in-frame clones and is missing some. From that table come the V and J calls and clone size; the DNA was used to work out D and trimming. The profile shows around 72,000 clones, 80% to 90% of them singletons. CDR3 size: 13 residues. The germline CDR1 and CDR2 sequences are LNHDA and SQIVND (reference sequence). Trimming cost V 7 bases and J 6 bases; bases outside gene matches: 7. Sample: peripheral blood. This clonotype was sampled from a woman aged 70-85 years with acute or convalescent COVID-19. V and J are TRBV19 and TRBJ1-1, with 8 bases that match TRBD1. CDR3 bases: TGTGCCAGTAACAGGGGGAGTATCTCTGAAGCTTTCTTT. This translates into CASNRGSISEAFF. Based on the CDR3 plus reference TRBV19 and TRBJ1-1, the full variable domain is DGGITQSPKYLFRKEGQNVTLSCEQNLNHDAMYWYRQDPGQGLRLIYYSQIVNDFQKGDIAEGYSVSREKKESFPLTVTSAQKNPTAFYLCASNRGSISEAFFGQGTRLTVV.